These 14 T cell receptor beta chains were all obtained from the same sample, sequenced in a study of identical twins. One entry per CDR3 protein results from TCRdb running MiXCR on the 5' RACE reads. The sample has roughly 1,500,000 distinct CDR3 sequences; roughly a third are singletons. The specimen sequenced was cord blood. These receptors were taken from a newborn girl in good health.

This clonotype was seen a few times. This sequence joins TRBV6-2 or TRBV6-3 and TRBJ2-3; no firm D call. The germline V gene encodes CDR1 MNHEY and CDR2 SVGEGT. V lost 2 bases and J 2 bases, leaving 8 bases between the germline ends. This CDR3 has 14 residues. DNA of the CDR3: TGTGCCAGCAGTTACAACCGCTACACAGATACGCAGTATTTT. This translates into CASSYNRYTDTQYF.

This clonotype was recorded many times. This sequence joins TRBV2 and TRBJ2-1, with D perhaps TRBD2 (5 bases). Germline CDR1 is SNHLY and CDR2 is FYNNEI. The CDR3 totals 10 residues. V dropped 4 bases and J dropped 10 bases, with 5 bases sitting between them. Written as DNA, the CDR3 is TGTGCCAGCAGTGCGGGGGAGCAGTTCTTC. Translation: CASSAGEQFF.

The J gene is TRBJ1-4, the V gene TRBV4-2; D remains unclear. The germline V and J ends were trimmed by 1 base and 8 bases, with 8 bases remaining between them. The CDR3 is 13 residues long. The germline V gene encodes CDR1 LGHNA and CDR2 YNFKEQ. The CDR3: CASSQVSREKLFF. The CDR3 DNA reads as TGTGCCAGCAGCCAAGTATCCCGGGAAAAACTGTTTTTT.

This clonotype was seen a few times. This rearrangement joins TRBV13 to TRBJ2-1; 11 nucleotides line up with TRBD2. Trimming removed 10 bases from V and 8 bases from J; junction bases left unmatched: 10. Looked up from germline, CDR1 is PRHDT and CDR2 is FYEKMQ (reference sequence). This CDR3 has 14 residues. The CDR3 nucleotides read TGTGCCACGGGAGGGACTAGCGGTGTCGATGAGCAGTTCTTC. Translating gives CATGGTSGVDEQFF.

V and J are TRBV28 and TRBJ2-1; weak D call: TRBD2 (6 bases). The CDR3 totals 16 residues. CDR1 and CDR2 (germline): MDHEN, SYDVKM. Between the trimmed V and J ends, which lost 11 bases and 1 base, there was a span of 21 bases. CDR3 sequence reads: CASRQAGTPSYNEQFF. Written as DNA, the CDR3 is TGTGCCTCACGACAAGCTGGGACTCCTTCCTACAATGAGCAGTTCTTC.

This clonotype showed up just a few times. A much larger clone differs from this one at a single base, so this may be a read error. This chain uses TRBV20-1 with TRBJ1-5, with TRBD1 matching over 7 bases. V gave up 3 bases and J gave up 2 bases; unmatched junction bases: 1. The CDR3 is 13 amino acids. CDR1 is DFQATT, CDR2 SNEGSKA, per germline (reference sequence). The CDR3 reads CSASDRGNQPQHF. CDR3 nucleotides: TGCAGTGCTAGCGACAGGGGCAATCAGCCCCAGCATTTT.

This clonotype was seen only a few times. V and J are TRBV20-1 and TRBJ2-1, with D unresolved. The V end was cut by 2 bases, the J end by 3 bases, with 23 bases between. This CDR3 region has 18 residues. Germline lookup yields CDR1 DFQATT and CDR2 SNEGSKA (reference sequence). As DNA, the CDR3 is TGCAGTGCTAGACCTCAACGGAAAGGCGGCAGTAACTACAATGAGCAGTTCTTC. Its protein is CSARPQRKGGSNYNEQFF.

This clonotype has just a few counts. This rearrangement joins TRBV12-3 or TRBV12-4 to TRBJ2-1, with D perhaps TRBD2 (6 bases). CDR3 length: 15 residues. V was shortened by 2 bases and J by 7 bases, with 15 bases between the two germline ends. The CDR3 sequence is CASSLRQVGRNEQFF. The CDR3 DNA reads TGTGCCAGCAGTTTAAGGCAGGTAGGGAGGAATGAGCAGTTCTTC.

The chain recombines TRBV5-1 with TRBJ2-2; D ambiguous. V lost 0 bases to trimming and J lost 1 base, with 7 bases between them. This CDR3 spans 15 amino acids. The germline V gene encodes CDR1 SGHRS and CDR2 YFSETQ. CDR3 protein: CASSLARGNTGELFF. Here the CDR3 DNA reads TGCGCCAGCAGCTTGGCCCGAGGGAACACCGGGGAGCTGTTTTTT.

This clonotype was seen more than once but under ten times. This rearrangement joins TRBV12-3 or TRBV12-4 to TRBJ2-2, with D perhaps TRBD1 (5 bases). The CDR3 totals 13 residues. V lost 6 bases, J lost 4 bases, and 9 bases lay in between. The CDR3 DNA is TGTGCCAGCAGAAGGGGTACCACCGGGGAGCTGTTTTTT. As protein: CASRRGTTGELFF.

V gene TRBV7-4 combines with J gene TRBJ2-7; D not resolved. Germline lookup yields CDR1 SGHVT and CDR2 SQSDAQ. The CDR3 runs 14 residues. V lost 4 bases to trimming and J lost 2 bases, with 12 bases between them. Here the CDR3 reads CASSSFNKPYEQYF. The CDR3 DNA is TGTGCCAGCAGCTCCTTTAATAAACCCTACGAGCAGTACTTC. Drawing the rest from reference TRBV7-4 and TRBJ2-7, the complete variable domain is GAGVSQSPRYKVAKRGRDVALRCDSISGHVTLYWYRQTLGQGSEVLTYSQSDAQRDKSGRPSGRFSAERPERSVSTLKIQRTEQGDSAVYLCASSSFNKPYEQYFGPGTRLTVT.

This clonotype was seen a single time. The CDR3 here is CASSLFSRWGDPKTQYF. CDR3 bases: TGTGCCAGCAGCTTATTTTCTCGCTGGGGGGACCCCAAGACCCAGTACTTC. The chain couples TRBV7-2 to TRBJ2-5; a possible D gene is TRBD2 (6 bases). The length of the CDR3 is 17 residues. Per germline, CDR1 SGHTA and CDR2 FQGNSA. Trimming took off 2 bases at V and 6 bases at J, with 22 bases between the two ends.

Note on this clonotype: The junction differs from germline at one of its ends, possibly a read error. The CDR3 nucleotides are TGTGCCACCAGGATTGGGTTTCGTAGCATAGATACGCAGTATTTT. Encoded protein: CATRIGFRSIDTQYF. This chain uses TRBV6-5 with TRBJ2-3; D unresolved. This CDR3 has 15 residues. The germline gives CDR1 MNHEY, CDR2 SVGAGI.

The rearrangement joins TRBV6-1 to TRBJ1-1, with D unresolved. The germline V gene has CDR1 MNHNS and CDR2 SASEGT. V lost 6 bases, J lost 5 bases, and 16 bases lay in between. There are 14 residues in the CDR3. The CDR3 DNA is TGTGCCAGCAGCCCAGGAAGGAGTACGACTGAAGCTTTCTTT. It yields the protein CASSPGRSTTEAFF.